This T cell receptor beta chain came from a study of sequential checkpoint blockade in melanoma. Study information: 90 to 95 pretreatment tumor DNA samples were TCRβ immunosequenced. Roughly 20 patients had matched tumor biopsies before treatment and at week 13 after nivolumab or ipilimumab alone. General study results and limits: Response in arm A was associated with pretreatment TIL clonality.

Treatment defined: randomized to nivolumab then ipilimumab (arm A) or the reverse (arm B). DNA-damaging chemotherapy had not been given to any patient beforehand. V shed 3 bases and J 7 bases; nucleotides not matched to a gene: 10. The germline CDR1 and CDR2 sequences are SGDLS and YYNGEE. This CDR3 region has 15 residues. Sequencing used immunoSEQ multiplex PCR; TCRdb keeps in-frame clones, though not all of them. The sample lists approximately 2,200 clones, approximately 22% occurring once. In this sample, this clone is medium-sized. What it binds is not known. J is TRBJ2-3 and V is TRBV9; 8 positions match TRBD1. The specimen comprised tumor tissue (inferred from file names), sampled from a patient given nivolumab and ipilimumab in sequence. The source of this sequence is a human donor with melanoma. The CDR3 DNA reads TGTGCCAGCAGCGACGACAGGGGTCTATCGTATACGCAGTATTTT. The encoded protein is CASSDDRGLSYTQYF.